Each of the 32 T cell receptor beta chains below was sequenced from the same sample in a study of beta chain features in type 1 diabetes. Expressed TCRB transcripts got sequenced, as all isolated RNA was reverse transcribed. TCRdb's copy holds only in-frame clones and misses some; the assay was immunoSEQ multiplex PCR. There are 600,000 to 650,000 clones in the sample; about 16% occur only once, and roughly 0.098% lies in the top ten. Source material: naive CD4+ T cells from blood. These TCRs come from a man younger than 30 in good health.

The J gene is TRBJ2-7, the V gene TRBV15; the match to TRBD2 covers 12 bases. This CDR3 region has 15 residues. The germline CDR1 and CDR2 sequences are LNHNV and YYDKDF (reference sequence). Trimming at V came to 5 bases and at J to 5 bases, leaving 7 bases not matched to a gene. CDR3 residues: CATSSGLAGIHEQYF. For the CDR3, the DNA is TGTGCCACCAGCTCCGGACTAGCGGGAATACACGAGCAGTACTTC.

This clone was counted a few times. Other nucleotide sequences in the sample specify the same CDR3. The chain has TRBV29-1 and TRBJ1-3, with D maybe TRBD1 (6 bases). There are 14 residues in the CDR3. V dropped 2 bases and J dropped 0 bases, with 8 bases sitting between them. Per the germline V gene, CDR1 is SQVTM and CDR2 is ANQGSEA. CDR3 coding DNA: TGCAGCGTTGAACAGGGGTTCTCTGGAAACACCATATATTTT. The encoded protein is CSVEQGFSGNTIYF.

V is TRBV19 and J is TRBJ2-7; 9 nucleotides align to TRBD1. V was pared by 5 bases and J by 3 bases, with 5 bases of the junction left unmatched. Germline CDR1 reads LNHDA; CDR2 reads SQIVND (reference sequence). CDR3 length: 14 amino acids. The CDR3 DNA sequence: TGTGCCAGTAGTGCGGACAGGGGTGTCTACGAGCAGTACTTC. Translated, it gives CASSADRGVYEQYF.

This clone was detected only a few times. The rearrangement joins TRBV10-3 to TRBJ2-3; TRBD1 matches 7 bases. The CDR3 has 12 amino acids. V lost 6 bases to trimming and J lost 14 bases; unmatched junction nucleotides: 11. Germline V gene lookup returns CDR1 ENHRY and CDR2 SYGVKD. CDR3 sequence reads: CAISRDSGFWYF. The CDR3 nucleotides are TGTGCCATCAGCCGGGACAGTGGATTTTGGTATTTT.

This chain joins TRBV7-2 and TRBJ2-7; D is uncertain. The ends were cut back, 5 bases at V and 0 bases at J, with 14 bases in the middle. Germline CDR1 and CDR2: SGHTA and FQGNSA. The CDR3 is 15 residues long. This chain's CDR3 is CASSVGTVSSYEQYF. CDR3 coding DNA: TGTGCCAGCAGCGTAGGTACGGTTAGCTCCTACGAGCAGTACTTC.

This clone showed up many times. V gene TRBV29-1 combines with J gene TRBJ2-1, with no clear D. The CDR3 spans 13 residues. Trimming removed 2 bases at V and 7 bases at J, with 12 bases between. Germline V gene data show CDR1 as SQVTM and CDR2 as ANQGSEA. The CDR3 is CSVERALGNEQFF. As DNA, the CDR3 is TGCAGCGTTGAAAGGGCTCTGGGGAATGAGCAGTTCTTC.

This chain connects TRBV5-4 to TRBJ1-2; no firm D call. Germline loops: CDR1 SGHNT, CDR2 YYREEE (reference sequence). V was pared by 2 bases and J by 4 bases, with 15 bases between. This CDR3 is 15 amino acids long. The CDR3: CASSLTLSQIYGYTF. CDR3 DNA: TGTGCCAGCAGCTTAACTCTGTCGCAGATCTATGGCTACACCTTC. The variable domain in full, with the rest retrieved from reference TRBV5-4 and TRBJ1-2, is ETGVTQSPTHLIKTRGQQVTLRCSSQSGHNTVSWYQQALGQGPQFIFQYYREEENGRGNFPPRFSGLQFPNYSSELNVNALELDDSALYLCASSLTLSQIYGYTFGSGTRLTVV.

For this clone: Relative to the germline gene, one junction end is altered; a read error may explain this. The J gene is TRBJ1-1, the V gene TRBV7-7; D might be TRBD1 (5 bases). Germline CDR1 reads SSHAT; CDR2 reads FNYEAQ (reference sequence). The CDR3 consists of 13 residues. The CDR3 DNA reads TGTGCTAGCAGCTCGGACACGAACACTGAAGCTTTCTTT. Residues: CASSSDTNTEAFF.

This clone was found a few times. This sequence joins TRBV5-1 and TRBJ2-5; D perhaps matches TRBD2 (5 bases). The CDR3 loop spans 14 amino acids. With 4 bases removed from V and 1 base from J, the gap between germline ends came to 11 bases. In germline, CDR1 is SGHRS, CDR2 YFSETQ. The CDR3 DNA reads TGCGCCAGCAGCATCGGACGGGGCCAAGAGACCCAGTACTTC. It codes for CASSIGRGQETQYF.

The V call is TRBV15, the J call TRBJ2-3; a possible D gene is TRBD2 (6 bases). The CDR3 totals 16 residues. With 3 bases removed from V and 1 base from J, the gap between germline ends came to 14 bases. The germline gives CDR1 LNHNV, CDR2 YYDKDF (reference sequence). CDR3 nucleotides: TGTGCCACCAGCAGCGGTTGGGGCGGGGGCACAGATACGCAGTATTTT. Translated, it gives CATSSGWGGGTDTQYF.

This clone was seen a handful of times. This chain uses TRBV4-2 with TRBJ1-1, with 8 bases lining up with TRBD1. Germline-derived CDR1 and CDR2 are LGHNA and YNFKEQ. The V and J ends lost 0 bases and 1 base, in that order; junction bases with no gene match: 10. The CDR3 is 18 residues long. The CDR3 coding sequence is TGTGCCAGCAGCCAAGATGGCAGGGGGCGGCTTCAGAACACTGAAGCTTTCTTT. The encoded protein is CASSQDGRGRLQNTEAFF.

This clone was seen more than once but under ten times. This chain uses TRBV5-1 with TRBJ2-5, with 8 positions matching TRBD1. There are 17 residues in the CDR3. The germline V gene has CDR1 SGHRS and CDR2 YFSETQ. Trimming cost V 0 bases and J 5 bases; bases outside gene matches: 12. CDR3 residues: CASSLAQGARVRETQYF. As DNA, the CDR3 is TGCGCCAGCAGCTTGGCGCAGGGGGCTCGAGTACGGGAGACCCAGTACTTC.

This clone was detected a few times. The chain employs TRBV6-1 and TRBJ2-7; TRBD1 is a possible D gene (6 bases). The V gene's germline CDR1 is MNHNS and CDR2 SASEGT. CDR3 length: 14 amino acids. Trimming removed 1 base from V and 1 base from J, with 8 bases in between. CDR3: CASSEGGQSYEQYF. DNA for the CDR3: TGTGCCAGCAGTGAAGGAGGACAGTCCTACGAGCAGTACTTC.

The genes are TRBV30 and TRBJ2-2; 13 bases are shared with TRBD2. This CDR3 has 16 residues. With V trimmed by 8 bases and J by 4 bases, 10 bases remained unmatched. Germline-derived CDR1 and CDR2 are GTSNPN and SVGIG (reference sequence). As DNA, the CDR3 is TGTGCCCGGGACCGGGGACTAGCGGGGCTCACCGGGGAGCTGTTTTTT. This sequence encodes CARDRGLAGLTGELFF.

This clone turned up a few times. This chain connects TRBV28 to TRBJ2-7; D call uncertain. V was pared by 1 base and J by 3 bases, with 4 bases between. The CDR3 spans 12 residues. Germline CDR1 MDHEN, CDR2 SYDVKM. CDR3 nucleotide sequence: TGTGCCAGCAGTTTATTTCTCTACGAGCAGTACTTC. The encoded protein is CASSLFLYEQYF.

V and J are TRBV29-1 and TRBJ2-7, with a possible D match to TRBD1 (6 bases). This CDR3 contains 12 residues. The V gene's germline CDR1 is SQVTM and CDR2 ANQGSEA. Between the trimmed V and J ends, which lost 6 bases and 1 base, there was a span of 10 bases. CDR3 DNA: TGCAGCGTACGACAGGCGTCCTACGAGCAGTACTTC. It specifies CSVRQASYEQYF.

The rearrangement uses TRBV5-1 and TRBJ2-7, with no clear D. This CDR3 is 13 amino acids long. Between the trimmed V and J ends, which lost 0 bases and 3 bases, there was a span of 7 bases. The germline gives CDR1 SGHRS, CDR2 YFSETQ. Written as DNA, the CDR3 is TGCGCCAGCAGCTTGGAGGCAGGCTACGAGCAGTACTTC. Its translation is CASSLEAGYEQYF. The complete variable domain, with remaining parts taken from reference TRBV5-1 and TRBJ2-7, reads KAGVTQTPRYLIKTRGQQVTLSCSPISGHRSVSWYQQTPGQGLQFLFEYFSETQRNKGNFPGRFSGRQFSNSRSEMNVSTLELGDSALYLCASSLEAGYEQYFGPGTRLTVT.

This clone has only a few counts. The CDR3 protein is CASSPLRGQANEQFF. The CDR3, as DNA: TGTGCCAGCTCACCTCTGAGGGGGCAGGCCAATGAGCAGTTCTTC. V gene TRBV18 combines with J gene TRBJ2-1; 7 positions agree with TRBD1. The CDR3 length is 15 residues. J gave up 6 bases and V 3 bases, and 8 bases lay outside the gene matches. Per the germline V gene, CDR1 is KGHSH and CDR2 is LQKENI.

This clone has a handful of counts. This chain uses TRBV21-1 with TRBJ2-5. TRBV21-1 has pseudogene status. There are 16 residues in the CDR3. The DNA for the CDR3 is TGTGCCAGCAGCAAAGCAGGGACGCTGACTAAAGAGACCCAGTACTTC. Translated: CASSKAGTLTKETQYF.

This chain joins TRBV10-3 and TRBJ2-4, with D possibly matching TRBD2 (7 bases). The CDR3 has 16 residues. The V and J ends lost 5 bases and 1 base respectively, with 15 bases between them. Germline values: CDR1 ENHRY, CDR2 SYGVKD. CDR3 loop: CAISSGGGSAKNIQYF. CDR3 coding DNA: TGTGCCATCAGTTCGGGGGGCGGTAGTGCCAAAAACATTCAGTACTTC.

This clone showed up just a few times. V gene TRBV18 combines with J gene TRBJ2-5, with TRBD1 matching over 9 bases. J lost 2 bases, V lost 4 bases, and 2 bases had no gene match. Germline lookup yields CDR1 KGHSH and CDR2 LQKENI. CDR3 length equals 14 residues. The CDR3 protein is CASSRDRGQETQYF. The CDR3 coding sequence is TGTGCCAGCTCACGAGACAGGGGGCAAGAGACCCAGTACTTC. The full variable domain, its missing parts supplied by reference TRBV18 and TRBJ2-5, is NAGVMQNPRHLVRRRGQEARLRCSPMKGHSHVYWYRQLPEEGLKFMVYLQKENIIDESGMPKERFSAEFPKEGPSILRIQQVVRGDSAAYFCASSRDRGQETQYFGPGTRLLVL.

The sample holds a few counts of this clone. J is TRBJ2-1 and V is TRBV7-2; 10 bases agree with TRBD2. This CDR3 has 17 amino acids. J gave up 6 bases and V 5 bases, and 13 bases lay outside the gene matches. The V gene's germline CDR1 is SGHTA and CDR2 FQGNSA. CDR3 coding DNA: TGTGCCAGCAGCCCCCGAAATCGACTAGCGGGTTTCAATGAGCAGTTCTTC. Translation: CASSPRNRLAGFNEQFF.

The rearrangement links TRBV7-9 to TRBJ2-7; D is undetermined. The CDR3 runs 14 residues. V lost 1 base and J 7 bases, leaving 14 bases between the germline ends. Germline V gives CDR1 SEHNR, CDR2 FQNEAQ (reference sequence). CDR3 in amino acids: CASSLGGSLGEQYF. The CDR3, as DNA: TGTGCCAGCAGCTTAGGCGGTAGTCTGGGGGAGCAGTACTTC.

The chain joins TRBV2 to TRBJ1-4; tentatively, D is TRBD1 (6 bases). Between the trimmed V and J ends, which lost 2 bases and 8 bases, there was a span of 15 bases. CDR1 SNHLY and CDR2 FYNNEI come from the germline V gene. CDR3 length: 15 amino acids. Written as DNA, the CDR3 is TGTGCCAGCAGTGAACGAACACAGGGATTGGAAAAACTGTTTTTT. Translated, it gives CASSERTQGLEKLFF.

This clone was seen only a few times. The chain recombines TRBV23-1 with TRBJ1-3; unclear D gene. TRBV23-1 is treated as an ORF (open reading frame) with a function not yet certain. The CDR3 length is 9 residues. V dropped 11 bases and J dropped 9 bases, with 8 bases sitting between them. The chain's CDR3 is CARVGTIYF. As DNA, the CDR3 is TGCGCCCGGGTGGGCACCATATATTTT.

The V call is TRBV6-5, the J call TRBJ2-5; perhaps TRBD1 as D (5 bases). This CDR3 is 14 amino acids long. Germline V gene sequence: CDR1 MNHEY, CDR2 SVGAGI. V lost 4 bases and J lost 6, with 15 bases in between. The CDR3 nucleotides read TGTGCCAGCAGTTTGGCAGGGTCCGTACAGACCCAGTACTTC. This encodes CASSLAGSVQTQYF.

This clone was picked up a small number of times. The chain carries TRBV6-1 and TRBJ1-2; D might be TRBD1 (5 bases). Trimming pared 6 bases from V and 8 bases from J, leaving 16 bases between. Germline values: CDR1 MNHNS, CDR2 SASEGT. CDR3 length equals 13 residues. As DNA, the CDR3 is TGTGCCAGCAGGGGGGACGGTGGTTTCGGCTACACCTTC. It codes for CASRGDGGFGYTF.

The genes are TRBV2 and TRBJ1-3; 7 bases fit TRBD1. CDR1 is SNHLY, CDR2 FYNNEI, per germline. V gave up 6 bases and J gave up 4 bases; unmatched junction bases: 9. The CDR3 length is 15 residues. This CDR3 reads CASRVTGKTGNTIYF. CDR3 nucleotides: TGTGCCAGCAGGGTGACAGGGAAAACAGGAAACACCATATATTTT.

This clone was detected only a few times. The chain is built from TRBV9 and TRBJ2-5, with D maybe TRBD1 (6 bases). V shed 4 bases and J shed 2 bases, with 15 bases lying between them. Germline values: CDR1 SGDLS, CDR2 YYNGEE. The length of the CDR3 is 15 residues. The CDR3 spells CASSPPGTLQETQYF. Written as DNA, the CDR3 is TGTGCCAGCAGCCCACCCGGGACACTTCAAGAGACCCAGTACTTC.

This clone was observed a handful of times. Other nucleotide sequences in the sample specify the same CDR3. This chain joins TRBV9 and TRBJ1-3, with D hard to call. CDR1 is SGDLS, CDR2 YYNGEE, per germline. The V and J ends lost 0 bases and 0 bases respectively, with 7 bases between them. This CDR3 is 15 amino acids long. The DNA for the CDR3 is TGTGCCAGCAGCGTAGGAGGTAGCTCTGGAAACACCATATATTTT. Translating gives CASSVGGSSGNTIYF.

The CDR3 is CATSRDLMGTKGAEAFF. The CDR3 nucleotides are TGTGCCACCAGCAGAGATCTCATGGGGACAAAGGGCGCTGAAGCTTTCTTT. The chain is built from TRBV15 and TRBJ1-1; weak D call: TRBD1 (6 bases). V was pared by 0 bases and J by 6 bases, with 20 bases between. Looked up from germline, CDR1 is LNHNV and CDR2 is YYDKDF (reference sequence). The CDR3 sequence is 17 residues long.

With regard to this clone: Germline and junction disagree at one end, which may indicate a read error. V and J are TRBV6-1 and TRBJ2-5; TRBD2 matches at 8 bases. The CDR3 is 14 residues long. Germline V gives CDR1 MNHNS, CDR2 SASEGT. The CDR3 nucleotides are TGTGCCAGCAGACTACTAGCGGTACAAGGGACCCAGTACTTC. Translated, it gives CASRLLAVQGTQYF.